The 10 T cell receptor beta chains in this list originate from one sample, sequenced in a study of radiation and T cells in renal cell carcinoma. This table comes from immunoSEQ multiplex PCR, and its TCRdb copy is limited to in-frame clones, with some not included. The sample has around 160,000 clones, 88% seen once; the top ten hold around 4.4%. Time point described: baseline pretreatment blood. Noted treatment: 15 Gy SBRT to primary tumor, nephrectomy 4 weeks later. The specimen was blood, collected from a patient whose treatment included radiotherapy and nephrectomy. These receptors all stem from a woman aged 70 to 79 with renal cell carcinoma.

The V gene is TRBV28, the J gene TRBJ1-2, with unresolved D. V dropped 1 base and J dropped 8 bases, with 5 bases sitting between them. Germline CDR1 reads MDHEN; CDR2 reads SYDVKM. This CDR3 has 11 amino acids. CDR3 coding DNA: TGTGCCAGCAGTTTATTTGGGGGCTACACCTTC. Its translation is CASSLFGGYTF.

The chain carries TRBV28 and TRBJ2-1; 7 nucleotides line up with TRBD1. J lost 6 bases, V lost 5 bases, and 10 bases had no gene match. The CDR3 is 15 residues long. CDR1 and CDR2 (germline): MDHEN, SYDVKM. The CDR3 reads CASSRPGTVFNEQFF. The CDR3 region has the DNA TGTGCCAGCAGTCGTCCCGGGACAGTTTTCAATGAGCAGTTCTTC.

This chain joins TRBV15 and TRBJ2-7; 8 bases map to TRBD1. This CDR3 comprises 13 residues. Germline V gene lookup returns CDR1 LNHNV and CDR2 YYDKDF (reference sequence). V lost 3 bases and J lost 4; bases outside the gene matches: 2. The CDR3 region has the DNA TGTGCCACCAGCAGGGACAGGGAGTACGAGCAGTACTTC. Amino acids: CATSRDREYEQYF.

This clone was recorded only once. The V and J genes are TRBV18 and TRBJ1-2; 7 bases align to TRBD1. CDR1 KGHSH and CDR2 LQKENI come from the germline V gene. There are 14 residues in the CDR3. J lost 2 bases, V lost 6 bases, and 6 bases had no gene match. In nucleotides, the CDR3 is TGTGCCAGCTCCCAGACAGGGTCAAACTATGGCTACACCTTC. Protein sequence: CASSQTGSNYGYTF.

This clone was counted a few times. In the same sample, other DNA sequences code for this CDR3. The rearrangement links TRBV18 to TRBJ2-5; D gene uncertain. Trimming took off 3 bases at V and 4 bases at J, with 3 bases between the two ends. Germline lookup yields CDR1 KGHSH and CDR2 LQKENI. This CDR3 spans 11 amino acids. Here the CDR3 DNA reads TGTGCCAGCTCACCGGGAGAGACCCAGTACTTC. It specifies CASSPGETQYF.

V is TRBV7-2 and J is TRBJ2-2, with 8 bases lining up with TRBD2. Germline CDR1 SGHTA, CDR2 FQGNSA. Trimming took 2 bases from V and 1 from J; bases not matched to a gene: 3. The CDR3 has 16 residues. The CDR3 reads CASSLMAGGNTGELFF. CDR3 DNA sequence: TGTGCCAGCAGCTTAATGGCGGGGGGGAACACCGGGGAGCTGTTTTTT.

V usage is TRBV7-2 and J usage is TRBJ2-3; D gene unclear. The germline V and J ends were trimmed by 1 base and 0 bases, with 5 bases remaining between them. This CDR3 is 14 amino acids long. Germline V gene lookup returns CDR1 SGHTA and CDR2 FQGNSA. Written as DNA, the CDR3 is TGTGCCAGCAGCTTAGATCGGAGCACAGATACGCAGTATTTT. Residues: CASSLDRSTDTQYF.

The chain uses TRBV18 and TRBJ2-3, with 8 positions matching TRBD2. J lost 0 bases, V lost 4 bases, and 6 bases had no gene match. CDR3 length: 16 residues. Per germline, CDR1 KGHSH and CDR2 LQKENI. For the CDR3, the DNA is TGTGCCAGCTCACGACGGACTAGCACTAGCACAGATACGCAGTATTTT. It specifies CASSRRTSTSTDTQYF.

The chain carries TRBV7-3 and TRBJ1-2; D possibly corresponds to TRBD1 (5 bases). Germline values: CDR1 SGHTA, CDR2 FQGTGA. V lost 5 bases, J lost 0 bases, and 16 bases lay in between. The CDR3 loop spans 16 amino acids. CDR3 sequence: CASSPGLGETNYGYTF. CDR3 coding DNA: TGTGCCAGCAGCCCCGGGCTGGGGGAGACTAACTATGGCTACACCTTC.

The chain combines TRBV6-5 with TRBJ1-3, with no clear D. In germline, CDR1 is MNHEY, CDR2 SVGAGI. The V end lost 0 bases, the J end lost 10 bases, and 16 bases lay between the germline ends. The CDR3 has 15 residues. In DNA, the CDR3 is TGTGCCAGCAGTTACTCGATAATGGGGTCGGGGACCATATATTTT. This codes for CASSYSIMGSGTIYF.